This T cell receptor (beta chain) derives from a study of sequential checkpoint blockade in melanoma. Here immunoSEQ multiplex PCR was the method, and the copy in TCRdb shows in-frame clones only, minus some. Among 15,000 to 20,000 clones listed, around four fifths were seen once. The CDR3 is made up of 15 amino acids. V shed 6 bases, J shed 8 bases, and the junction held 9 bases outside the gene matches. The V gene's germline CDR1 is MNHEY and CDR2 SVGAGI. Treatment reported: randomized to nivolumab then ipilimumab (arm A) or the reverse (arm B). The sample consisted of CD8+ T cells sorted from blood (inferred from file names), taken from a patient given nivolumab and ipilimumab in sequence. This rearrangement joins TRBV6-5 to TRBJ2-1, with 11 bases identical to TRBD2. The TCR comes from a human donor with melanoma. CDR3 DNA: TGTGCCAGCAGCAAACTAGCGGGAGCATTGTATGAGCAGTTCTTC. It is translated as CASSKLAGALYEQFF.